Listed below are T cell receptor beta chains from one sample, sequenced in a study of cytomegalovirus exposure and HLA in healthy donors. Data came from immunoSEQ multiplex PCR; TCRdb stores just in-frame clones and leaves some out. The sample lists 150,000 to 200,000 clones; approximately 80% were seen once. Sequencing was done on a sample of PBMCs. The receptors shown here come from a man aged 45-60 years in good health and CMV-seropositive. Each CDR3 is given with its conserved first and last residue.

v_call: TRBV5-8
cdr3_aa: CASSFNPYNEQFF

v_call: TRBV4-1
cdr3_aa: CASSPAPGSKETQYF

v_call: TRBV5-1
cdr3_aa: CASSLWRDTGELFF

v_call: TRBV18
cdr3_aa: CASSPTNIQETQYF

v_call: TRBV7-3
cdr3_aa: CASSSSGSGDTQYF

v_call: TRBV18
cdr3_aa: CASSPGSGTGELFF

v_call: TRBV6-6
cdr3_aa: CASSSTADTGYGYTF

v_call: TRBV27
cdr3_aa: CAGSLQTSGSSGELFF

v_call: TRBV7-9
cdr3_aa: CASSLKGDITEAFF

v_call: TRBV7-8
cdr3_aa: CASLPLQARHNEQFF

v_call: TRBV7-2
cdr3_aa: CASSSSRLAGDTQYF

v_call: TRBV5-6
cdr3_aa: CASSLQALAYGEQFF

v_call: TRBV23-1
cdr3_aa: CASSQGAPVLETQYF

v_call: TRBV5-1
cdr3_aa: CASSLDRDTEAFF

v_call: TRBV27
cdr3_aa: CASSLGGGGSNYGYTF

v_call: TRBV5-1
cdr3_aa: CASSAGQQSSEAFF

v_call: TRBV18
cdr3_aa: CASSPPLAGPGTDTQYF

v_call: TRBV29-1
cdr3_aa: CSVPPPTSGSTDTQYF

v_call: TRBV6-5
cdr3_aa: CATVQGGSDGYTF

v_call: TRBV6-5
cdr3_aa: CASRNIQGSSYEQYF

v_call: TRBV7-3
cdr3_aa: CASSPTGGNEQFF

v_call: TRBV15
cdr3_aa: CATSSVLAGGYNEQFF

v_call: TRBV4-2
cdr3_aa: CASSQDRAGGLYNEQFF

v_call: TRBV10-3
cdr3_aa: CASTRGGGYTEAFF

v_call: TRBV29-1
cdr3_aa: CSVTEFEQFF

v_call: TRBV7-9
cdr3_aa: CASSVTEFQETQYF

v_call: TRBV5-1
cdr3_aa: CASSLVGQGASYEQYF

v_call: TRBV5-4
cdr3_aa: CASSLAKLAGEAGELFF

v_call: TRBV29-1
cdr3_aa: CSGAGNEQFF

v_call: TRBV2
cdr3_aa: CASSLGQTNTGELFF

v_call: TRBV5-1
cdr3_aa: CASSHRTSGGTGELFF

v_call: TRBV18
cdr3_aa: CASSPGQGETQYF

v_call: TRBV11-3
cdr3_aa: CASSPRDRGPRNTEAFF

v_call: TRBV9
cdr3_aa: CASSVGHGSYEQYF

v_call: TRBV7-9
cdr3_aa: CASTLGGNTEAFF

v_call: TRBV19
cdr3_aa: CASIGRGSRGYTF

v_call: TRBV2
cdr3_aa: CASTRQNNGYTF

v_call: TRBV5-4
cdr3_aa: CASSPPTGQDSEETQYF

v_call: TRBV10-2
cdr3_aa: CASSFFTSGRDNEQFF

v_call: TRBV6-1
cdr3_aa: CASSEDIQPQHF

v_call: TRBV4-2
cdr3_aa: CASSQDLRARGSSYNSPLHF

v_call: TRBV13
cdr3_aa: CASSLQGGSTGELFF

v_call: TRBV2
cdr3_aa: CASSEQGNQPQHF

v_call: TRBV29-1
cdr3_aa: CSVLYRDFTDTQYF

v_call: TRBV19
cdr3_aa: CASSIPGGQSKNIQYF

v_call: TRBV6-5
cdr3_aa: CASTPQGAYTEAFF

v_call: TRBV2
cdr3_aa: CASSHPRVGNTIYF

v_call: TRBV4-2
cdr3_aa: CASSLDSGQTYSGANVLTF

v_call: TRBV30
cdr3_aa: CAWGEGTAEAFF

v_call: TRBV19
cdr3_aa: CASSMASGLAEETQYF

v_call: TRBV7-2
cdr3_aa: CASSLGGRPRNTIYF

v_call: TRBV11-3
cdr3_aa: CASSPRVGGGADTQYF

v_call: TRBV15
cdr3_aa: CATSAVRSDNEQFF

v_call: TRBV19
cdr3_aa: CASSIRTGELFF

v_call: TRBV7-2
cdr3_aa: CASSLRRWPDQPQHF

v_call: TRBV4-1
cdr3_aa: CASSQDRFPGLSSYNSPLHF

v_call: TRBV4-2
cdr3_aa: CASGGREAFF

v_call: TRBV9
cdr3_aa: CASSVGTLSTDTQYF

v_call: TRBV4-1
cdr3_aa: CASSQDLGGGAEETQYF